This T cell receptor (beta chain) was captured in a study of control samples from healthy donors and cancer patients. CDR1 and CDR2 from the germline V gene are MDHEN and SYDVKM. Trimming pared 2 bases from V and 5 bases from J, leaving 13 bases between. The CDR3 spans 16 residues. Some clones are missing from TCRdb's copy, which holds only in-frame ones; the method was immunoSEQ multiplex PCR. The sample yields about 40,000 clones, roughly 92% seen once. The V call is TRBV28, the J call TRBJ1-6, with a possible D match to TRBD1 (6 bases). Sequenced material: blood. This receptor was identified in a woman between 50 and 59 years old in good health. CDR3 in DNA: TGTGCCAGCAGTTTAACAGGGAAAGGGCATAATTCACCCCTCCACTTT. Translated: CASSLTGKGHNSPLHF.